Below are 5 T cell receptor beta chains sequenced from a single sample in a study of blood T cell repertoires in COVID-19. Produced via immunoSEQ multiplex PCR; TCRdb's table is partial and in-frame only. The sample lists around 700,000 clones, more than 80% seen once, with roughly 0.25% in the top ten. The sequencing sample was made of peripheral blood. Receptor source: a woman aged 18 to 35 with acute or convalescent COVID-19.

V gene TRBV9 combines with J gene TRBJ2-7; D is perhaps TRBD1 (6 bases). The CDR3 has 15 amino acids. The germline gives CDR1 SGDLS, CDR2 YYNGEE. V dropped 3 bases and J dropped 3 bases, with 16 bases sitting between them. The CDR3 sequence: CASSARGQRNYEQYF. The CDR3 nucleotides are TGTGCCAGCAGCGCAAGAGGACAGAGGAACTACGAGCAGTACTTC. The whole variable domain, remainder taken from reference TRBV9 and TRBJ2-7, is DSGVTQTPKHLITATGQRVTLRCSPRSGDLSVYWYQQSLDQGLQFLIQYYNGEERAKGNILERFSAQQFPDLHSELNLSSLELGDSALYFCASSARGQRNYEQYFGPGTRLTVT.

J is TRBJ1-2 and V is TRBV9; D is unresolved. The CDR3 is made up of 12 amino acids. Trimming stripped 0 bases from V and 7 bases from J, with 7 bases between. The germline gives CDR1 SGDLS, CDR2 YYNGEE. In nucleotides, the CDR3 is TGTGCCAGCAGCGTAGGCCGTAGTGGCTACACCTTC. Its translation is CASSVGRSGYTF.

The chain recombines TRBV10-2 with TRBJ2-2; TRBD2 aligns across 10 bases. In germline, CDR1 is WSHSY, CDR2 SAAADI. This CDR3 region has 15 residues. V was clipped by 4 bases and J by 9 bases; unmatched bases: 8. In DNA, the CDR3 is TGCGCCAGCAGTGTTAGTAGCGGGGGGATCCGGGAGCTGTTTTTT. This codes for CASSVSSGGIRELFF.

The gene calls are TRBV6-5 and TRBJ2-5; 7 nucleotides align to TRBD1. The CDR3 covers 14 residues. Germline V lookup: CDR1 MNHEY, CDR2 SVGAGI. V dropped 9 bases and J dropped 0; count of bases not matched to a gene: 7. The CDR3 coding sequence is TGTGCCAGTAACAGGGGTCCTAACCAAGAGACCCAGTACTTC. Translating it yields CASNRGPNQETQYF.

CDR3 bases: TGTGCCATCAGTGATGATTCAAGCCATCAGCCCCAGCATTTT. Translation gives CAISDDSSHQPQHF. V usage is TRBV10-3 and J usage is TRBJ1-5; no clear D. Germline lookup yields CDR1 ENHRY and CDR2 SYGVKD. Between the trimmed V and J ends, which lost 3 bases and 5 bases, there was a span of 11 bases. The CDR3 length is 14 residues.